Listed here are 25 T cell receptor beta chains from one sample, sequenced in a study of blood T cell repertoires in COVID-19. Sequencing used immunoSEQ multiplex PCR; TCRdb keeps in-frame clones, though not all of them. Found here are over 130,000 clones, 84% of them singletons; the top ten hold around 3.2%. Material: PBMCs or T cells enriched from blood (not recorded which). These receptors were collected from a woman between 45 and 60 years old with acute COVID-19.

This clone was picked up one time. This chain joins TRBV4-1 and TRBJ2-7; 14 bases line up with TRBD2. Germline CDR1 MGHRA, CDR2 YSYEKL. The CDR3 covers 19 residues. Trimming removed 3 bases from V and 6 bases from J; junction bases left unmatched: 16. The DNA of the CDR3 is TGCGCCAGCAGCCAGCTGGGACTAGCGGGAGTTTTGCTAAAACGCGAGCAGTACTTC. Amino acid sequence: CASSQLGLAGVLLKREQYF.

The V call is TRBV29-1, the J call TRBJ1-2; 9 bases line up with TRBD1. This CDR3 spans 18 amino acids. The trim removed 1 base at V and 0 bases at J, leaving 12 bases unmatched. Germline lookup yields CDR1 SQVTM and CDR2 ANQGSEA. The CDR3 is CSVEGLQGARKSNYGYTF. The CDR3 DNA is TGCAGCGTTGAAGGCCTACAGGGGGCCCGAAAATCTAACTATGGCTACACCTTC.

This chain joins TRBV18 and TRBJ1-4, with 10 bases lining up with TRBD1. The CDR3 extends over 15 amino acids. Per germline, CDR1 KGHSH and CDR2 LQKENI. Trimming at V came to 3 bases and at J to 5 bases, leaving 3 bases not matched to a gene. The CDR3, as DNA: TGTGCCAGCTCACCTATGGGACAGGGGAATGAAAAACTGTTTTTT. Its translation: CASSPMGQGNEKLFF.

The chain joins TRBV30 to TRBJ1-2; 7 bases are a match to TRBD1. V shed 5 bases, J shed 6 bases, and the junction held 6 bases outside the gene matches. Germline V lookup: CDR1 GTSNPN, CDR2 SVGIG (reference sequence). The CDR3 sequence is 12 residues long. The CDR3 loop is CAWDRETHGYTF. The CDR3 DNA is TGTGCCTGGGACAGGGAGACCCATGGCTACACCTTC. Full variable domain (rest looked up from reference TRBV30 and TRBJ1-2): SQTIHQWPATLVQPVGSPLSLECTVEGTSNPNLYWYRQAAGRGLQLLFYSVGIGQISSEVPQNLSASRPQDRQFILSSKKLLLSDSGFYLCAWDRETHGYTFGSGTRLTVV.

The chain employs TRBV5-1 and TRBJ1-6, with 7 bases matching TRBD1. The CDR3 length is 14 residues. Germline V gene sequence: CDR1 SGHRS, CDR2 YFSETQ. After removal of 3 bases from V and 4 bases from J, the junction contained 1 base not matched to a gene. The CDR3 DNA reads TGCGCCAGCAGCTCACAGGGGTATAATTCACCCCTCCACTTT. Translated, it gives CASSSQGYNSPLHF.

The genes are TRBV15 and TRBJ1-1; the match to TRBD1 covers 7 bases. The V segment lost 3 bases and the J segment 0 bases; nucleotides outside the gene matches: 7. CDR1 and CDR2 from the germline V gene are LNHNV and YYDKDF (reference sequence). CDR3 length equals 16 residues. The CDR3: CATSSSRQGLNTEAFF. The CDR3 region has the DNA TGTGCCACCAGCAGTTCACGACAGGGACTGAACACTGAAGCTTTCTTT.

J is TRBJ2-7 and V is TRBV6-2 or TRBV6-3; D unresolved. The CDR3 runs to 13 residues. Per germline, CDR1 MNHEY and CDR2 SVGEGT. The V gene lost 3 bases and the J gene lost 6 bases, with 12 bases spanning the gap. Here the CDR3 reads CASSYNAIREQYF. In DNA form, the CDR3 reads TGTGCCAGCAGTTATAATGCGATCCGCGAGCAGTACTTC.

In its sample, this clone was seen once. CDR3 region: CASSSFSDFNQPQHF. Here the CDR3 DNA reads TGTGCCAGCAGCTCCTTCAGCGACTTTAATCAGCCCCAGCATTTT. The rearrangement joins TRBV5-8 to TRBJ1-5; D is unresolved. V shed 3 bases and J shed 4 bases, with 14 bases lying between them. CDR3 size: 15 residues. The V gene's germline CDR1 is SGHTS and CDR2 YDEGEE.

The CDR3 loop is CATGGQGGETQYF. The CDR3 DNA is TGCGCCACGGGGGGACAGGGAGGAGAGACCCAGTACTTC. The rearrangement uses TRBV10-2 and TRBJ2-5; 9 nucleotides align to TRBD1. Germline lookup yields CDR1 WSHSY and CDR2 SAAADI. The CDR3 is 13 amino acids. The V segment lost 10 bases and the J segment 4 bases; nucleotides outside the gene matches: 7.

This chain joins TRBV24-1 and TRBJ1-4; unclear D gene. Germline V CDR1 and CDR2: KGHDR, SFDVKD. V shed 9 bases and J shed 1 base, with 8 bases lying between them. The CDR3 consists of 13 residues. The CDR3 here is CATGGRTNEKLFF. CDR3 nucleotide sequence: TGTGCCACCGGAGGGCGAACTAATGAAAAACTGTTTTTT.

The chain recombines TRBV15 with TRBJ1-2, with D hard to call. The V end lost 3 bases, the J end lost 5 bases, and 10 bases lay between the germline ends. The CDR3 loop spans 13 amino acids. Germline V CDR1 and CDR2: LNHNV, YYDKDF (reference sequence). The CDR3 DNA reads TGTGCCACCAGCAGGTTACTATCGTATGGCTACACCTTC. Translated, it gives CATSRLLSYGYTF. Drawing the rest from reference TRBV15 and TRBJ1-2, the complete variable domain is DAMVIQNPRYQVTQFGKPVTLSCSQTLNHNVMYWYQQKSSQAPKLLFHYYDKDFNNEADTPDNFQSRRPNTSFCFLDIRSPGLGDTAMYLCATSRLLSYGYTFGSGTRLTVV.

This clone was recorded once. The chain carries TRBV3-1 (or the pseudogene TRBV3-2) and TRBJ2-7, with D perhaps matching TRBD2 (6 bases). Per the germline V gene, CDR1 is LGHDT and CDR2 is YNNKEL (reference sequence). CDR3 length: 17 amino acids. Trimming pared 0 bases from V and 0 bases from J, leaving 15 bases between. CDR3 protein: CASSQDPYGTYSYEQYF. The CDR3, as DNA: TGTGCCAGCAGCCAAGATCCGTACGGGACTTACTCCTACGAGCAGTACTTC.

The rearrangement joins TRBV29-1 to TRBJ1-2; 7 bases align to TRBD1. V was clipped by 3 bases and J by 7 bases; unmatched bases: 17. Germline V CDR1 and CDR2: SQVTM, ANQGSEA. This CDR3 is 16 amino acids long. CDR3 in DNA: TGCAGCGTTGACCCCCCTAGTACTAAGGCAGGGGGTGGCTACACCTTC. This encodes CSVDPPSTKAGGGYTF.

CDR3: CASSPLAGVSYEQYF. In nucleotides, the CDR3 is TGTGCCAGCAGCCCCCTGGCGGGGGTGTCCTACGAGCAGTACTTC. The J gene is TRBJ2-7, the V gene TRBV7-2; TRBD2 matches at 7 bases. V dropped 5 bases and J dropped 1; count of bases not matched to a gene: 8. Germline assignment: CDR1 SGHTA and CDR2 FQGNSA. The CDR3 totals 15 residues.

This clone has more than one count but fewer than ten. This sequence joins TRBV9 and TRBJ2-2; maybe TRBD2 (5 bases). The CDR3 extends over 14 amino acids. V was shortened by 0 bases and J by 6 bases, with 9 bases between the two germline ends. Germline V gene data show CDR1 as SGDLS and CDR2 as YYNGEE. CDR3 residues: CASSVVGDPGELFF. The DNA of the CDR3 is TGTGCCAGCAGCGTAGTGGGAGATCCCGGGGAGCTGTTTTTT. The variable domain in full, completed from reference TRBV9 and TRBJ2-2, reads DSGVTQTPKHLITATGQRVTLRCSPRSGDLSVYWYQQSLDQGLQFLIQYYNGEERAKGNILERFSAQQFPDLHSELNLSSLELGDSALYFCASSVVGDPGELFFGEGSRLTVL.

The chain uses TRBV2 and TRBJ2-3, with TRBD2 identical over 13 bases. The CDR3 has 16 amino acids. Trimming took 6 bases from V and 5 from J; bases not matched to a gene: 8. Germline V CDR1 and CDR2: SNHLY, FYNNEI. The CDR3 DNA is TGTGCCAGCAGAAGGACTAGCGGGAGTCTAGGAGATACGCAGTATTTT. Translation gives CASRRTSGSLGDTQYF.

This chain uses TRBV3-1 (or the pseudogene TRBV3-2) with TRBJ1-1; 7 nucleotides align to TRBD1. Germline assignment: CDR1 LGHDT and CDR2 YNNKEL (reference sequence). Unmatched junction bases numbered 4, after V lost 6 bases and J lost 0 bases. This CDR3 spans 14 amino acids. The CDR3: CASRGTAMNTEAFF. Written as DNA, the CDR3 is TGTGCCAGCAGGGGGACAGCCATGAACACTGAAGCTTTCTTT.

The chain has TRBV24-1 and TRBJ2-2, with D possibly being TRBD1 (6 bases). This CDR3 contains 17 residues. Trimming removed 4 bases from V and 0 bases from J, with 14 bases in between. CDR1 and CDR2 from the germline V gene are KGHDR and SFDVKD. CDR3 residues: CATSEGGQPANTGELFF. The CDR3 DNA is TGTGCCACCAGTGAGGGTGGACAGCCGGCGAACACCGGGGAGCTGTTTTTT.

The chain couples TRBV7-2 to TRBJ2-5; D is undetermined. Trimming cost V 1 base and J 5 bases, with 11 bases left between them. The CDR3 covers 14 residues. Germline V gene lookup returns CDR1 SGHTA and CDR2 FQGNSA. The CDR3 sequence: CASSLVRLPETQYF. The CDR3, as DNA: TGTGCCAGCAGCTTAGTGAGGTTGCCTGAGACCCAGTACTTC.

The CDR3 DNA follows: TGTGCCAGCAGCAAAGGTTGGCTAGCGGGAACCTACGAGCAGTACTTC. As protein: CASSKGWLAGTYEQYF. V gene TRBV21-1 combines with J gene TRBJ2-7; the table names TRBD2, a call not compared with the DNA. TRBV21-1 is reported as a pseudogene. CDR3 size: 16 residues.

The genes are TRBV2 and TRBJ2-3, with TRBD1 identical over 8 bases. With V trimmed by 7 bases and J by 2 bases, 2 bases remained unmatched. Germline CDR1 and CDR2: SNHLY and FYNNEI. This CDR3 is built from 13 residues. CDR3 protein: CASKGQATDTQYF. Here the CDR3 DNA reads TGTGCCAGCAAGGGACAGGCCACAGATACGCAGTATTTT.

The gene calls are TRBV4-2 and TRBJ2-1; 7 bases align to TRBD2. V lost 0 bases to trimming and J lost 0 bases; unmatched junction nucleotides: 2. CDR1 is LGHNA and CDR2 is YNFKEQ in the germline V gene. This CDR3 comprises 16 residues. The CDR3 protein is CASSQEASGSYNEQFF. In DNA form, the CDR3 reads TGTGCCAGCAGCCAAGAAGCTAGCGGCTCCTACAATGAGCAGTTCTTC.

The rearrangement uses TRBV11-1 and TRBJ1-6, with D tentatively TRBD1 (5 bases). V shed 3 bases and J shed 8 bases, with 17 bases lying between them. The CDR3 extends over 16 amino acids. Germline V gene lookup returns CDR1 SGHAT and CDR2 FQDESV (reference sequence). The CDR3 bases are TGTGCCAGCAGCTTGGACATCTTCCTGGGCTATTCACCCCTCCACTTT. This translates into CASSLDIFLGYSPLHF.

This chain connects TRBV14 to TRBJ2-3, with D possibly matching TRBD1 (5 bases). Germline CDR1 is SGHDN and CDR2 is FVKESK. Trimming shortened V by 0 bases and J by 2 bases, and 9 bases separated the two germline ends. This CDR3 comprises 15 residues. The CDR3 is CASSQDNRYTDTQYF. CDR3 sequence (DNA): TGTGCCAGCAGCCAAGATAACAGGTACACAGATACGCAGTATTTT.

This clone came up once. The chain recombines TRBV9 with TRBJ2-2, with TRBD2 identical over 12 bases. This CDR3 contains 17 residues. Per the germline V gene, CDR1 is SGDLS and CDR2 is YYNGEE. J was trimmed by 7 bases and V by 0 bases; bases with no gene match: 7. CDR3 coding DNA: TGTGCCAGCAGCGTAGGGCTAGCGGGAGGGCCAGACGGGGAGCTGTTTTTT. Translation: CASSVGLAGGPDGELFF.